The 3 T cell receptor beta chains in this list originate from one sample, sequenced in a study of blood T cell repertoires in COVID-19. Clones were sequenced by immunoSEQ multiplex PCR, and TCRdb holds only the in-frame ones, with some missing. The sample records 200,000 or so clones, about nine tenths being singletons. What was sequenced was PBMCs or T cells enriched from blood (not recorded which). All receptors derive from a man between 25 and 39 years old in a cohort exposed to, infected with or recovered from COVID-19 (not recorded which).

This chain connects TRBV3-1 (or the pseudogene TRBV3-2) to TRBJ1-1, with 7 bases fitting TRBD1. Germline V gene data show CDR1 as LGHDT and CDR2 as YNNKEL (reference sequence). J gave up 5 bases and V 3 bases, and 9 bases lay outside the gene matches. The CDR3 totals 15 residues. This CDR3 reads CASSQSPGGRTEAFF. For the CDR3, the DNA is TGTGCCAGCAGCCAGAGTCCAGGGGGGAGGACTGAAGCTTTCTTT.

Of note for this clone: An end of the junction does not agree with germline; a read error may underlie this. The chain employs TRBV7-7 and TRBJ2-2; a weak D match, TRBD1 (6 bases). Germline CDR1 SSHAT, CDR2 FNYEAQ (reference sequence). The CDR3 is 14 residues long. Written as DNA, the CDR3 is TGTGCTAGCAGCTTTTATGGGGGCGCCGGGGAGCTGTTTTTT. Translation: CASSFYGGAGELFF.

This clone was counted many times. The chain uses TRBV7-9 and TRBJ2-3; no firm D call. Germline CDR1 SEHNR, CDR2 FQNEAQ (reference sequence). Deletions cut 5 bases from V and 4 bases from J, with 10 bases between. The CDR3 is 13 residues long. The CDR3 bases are TGTGCCAGCAGCCCGAAGCGCGCAGATACGCAGTATTTT. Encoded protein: CASSPKRADTQYF.